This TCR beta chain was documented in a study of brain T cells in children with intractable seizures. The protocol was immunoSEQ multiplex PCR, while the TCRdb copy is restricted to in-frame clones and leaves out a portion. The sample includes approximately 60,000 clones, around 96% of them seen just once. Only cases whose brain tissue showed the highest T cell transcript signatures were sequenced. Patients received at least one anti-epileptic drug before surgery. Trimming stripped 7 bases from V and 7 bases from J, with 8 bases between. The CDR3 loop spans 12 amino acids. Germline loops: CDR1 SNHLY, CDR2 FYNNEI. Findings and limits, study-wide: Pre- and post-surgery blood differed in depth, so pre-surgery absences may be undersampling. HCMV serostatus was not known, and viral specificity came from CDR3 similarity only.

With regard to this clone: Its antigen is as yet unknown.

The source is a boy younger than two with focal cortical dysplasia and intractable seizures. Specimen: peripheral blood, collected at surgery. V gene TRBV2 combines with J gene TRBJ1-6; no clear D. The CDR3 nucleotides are TGTGCCAGCAAATTCGGAAATTCACCCCTCCACTTT. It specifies CASKFGNSPLHF.